The 11 T cell receptor beta chains below come from one sample, sequenced in a study of T cell responses to AZD1222 COVID-19 vaccine. Sequenced by immunoSEQ multiplex PCR; TCRdb stores in-frame clones only, minus some. This table holds approximately 120,000 clones, 88% found once. The sequenced sample was peripheral blood, obtained on day 0 of AZD1222 vaccination. The receptors originated from an adult in good health.

This clone was observed a handful of times. This chain uses TRBV11-3 with TRBJ1-6; possibly TRBD1 for D (5 bases). This CDR3 has 15 residues. Trimming cost V 0 bases and J 10 bases, with 13 bases left between them. Germline loops: CDR1 SGHNT, CDR2 YENEEA. The CDR3 spells CASSLDTREGSPLHF. In DNA, the CDR3 is TGTGCCAGCAGCTTAGATACCAGGGAGGGATCACCCCTCCACTTT.

V gene TRBV6-2 or TRBV6-3 combines with J gene TRBJ1-2; D call uncertain. The CDR3 is made up of 16 amino acids. The germline V gene encodes CDR1 MNHEY and CDR2 SVGEGT. V was pared by 1 base and J by 8 bases, with 20 bases between. CDR3 protein: CASSYFVARFSEGYTF. CDR3 coding DNA: TGTGCCAGCAGTTACTTCGTTGCCCGGTTTTCTGAGGGCTACACCTTC.

This clone was seen a single time. The CDR3 DNA is TGTGCCAGTAGTACCCGGACAGGGCCAACTGAAGCTTTCTTT. Its protein is CASSTRTGPTEAFF. The V and J genes are TRBV19 and TRBJ1-1; 8 bases map to TRBD1. CDR1 is LNHDA and CDR2 is SQIVND in the germline V gene (reference sequence). Trimming took 4 bases from V and 5 from J; bases not matched to a gene: 6. The CDR3 runs 14 residues.

This clone was observed a handful of times. The CDR3 coding sequence is TGTGCCAGCAGCTTAATCAGCTCCTACAATGAGCAGTTCTTC. This sequence encodes CASSLISSYNEQFF. The chain recombines TRBV7-9 with TRBJ2-1; D is undetermined. V lost 2 bases to trimming and J lost 0 bases, with 5 bases between them. CDR1 and CDR2 from the germline V gene are SEHNR and FQNEAQ (reference sequence). The CDR3 runs to 14 residues. Filled out from reference TRBV7-9 and TRBJ2-1, the complete variable domain reads DTGVSQNPRHKITKRGQNVTFRCDPISEHNRLYWYRQTLGQGPEFLTYFQNEAQLEKSRLLSDRFSAERPKGSFSTLEIQRTEQGDSAMYLCASSLISSYNEQFFGPGTRLTVL.

V usage is TRBV6-1 and J usage is TRBJ2-3; 7 nucleotides agree with TRBD1. Germline CDR1 MNHNS, CDR2 SASEGT. This CDR3 spans 15 amino acids. Germline trimming cut 2 bases from V and 4 bases from J; bases unmatched to any gene: 6. The CDR3 bases are TGTGCCAGCAGTGAAACCGGCAGGGGGTCAGATACGCAGTATTTT. Translating gives CASSETGRGSDTQYF.

The chain couples TRBV6-5 to TRBJ1-5; 10 bases fit TRBD1. Per the germline V gene, CDR1 is MNHEY and CDR2 is SVGAGI. Losses at the gene ends were 7 bases for V and 7 bases for J; bases not matched to a gene: 7. This CDR3 spans 14 amino acids. The CDR3 sequence is CASTGQGMVQPQHF. CDR3 nucleotides: TGTGCCAGCACGGGACAGGGGATGGTCCAGCCCCAGCATTTT.

V usage is TRBV7-8 and J usage is TRBJ1-1, with 8 bases identical to TRBD1. This CDR3 is 14 amino acids long. Germline V gene sequence: CDR1 SGHVS, CDR2 FQNEAQ. Trimming at V came to 6 bases and at J to 4 bases, leaving 7 bases not matched to a gene. The CDR3 sequence: CASRTLQGGTEAFF. The CDR3 nucleotides are TGTGCCAGCAGGACCCTACAGGGGGGCACTGAAGCTTTCTTT. Supplemented by reference TRBV7-8 and TRBJ1-1, the full variable domain reads GAGVSQSPRYKVAKRGQDVALRCDPISGHVSLFWYQQALGQGPEFLTYFQNEAQLDKSGLPSDRFFAERPEGSVSTLKIQRTQQEDSAVYLCASRTLQGGTEAFFGQGTRLTVV.

The chain has TRBV27 and TRBJ1-2; tentative D call: TRBD1 (6 bases). Germline CDR1 MNHEY, CDR2 SMNVEV (reference sequence). V was trimmed by 0 bases and J by 8 bases, leaving 16 bases between them. This CDR3 has 15 amino acids. The CDR3 sequence: CASSLSQGGSSGYTF. CDR3 sequence (DNA): TGTGCCAGCAGTTTATCACAGGGAGGAAGTAGCGGCTACACCTTC.

This clone was found once. J is TRBJ2-7 and V is TRBV10-3; D remains unclear. This CDR3 spans 13 amino acids. Trimming took off 0 bases at V and 2 bases at J, with 5 bases between the two ends. Germline values: CDR1 ENHRY, CDR2 SYGVKD. The CDR3 sequence is CAISESTTYEQYF. In DNA, the CDR3 is TGTGCCATCAGTGAGTCGACCACCTACGAGCAGTACTTC.

The V gene is TRBV18, the J gene TRBJ2-3; D gene uncertain. The germline V gene encodes CDR1 KGHSH and CDR2 LQKENI. The germline V and J ends were trimmed by 3 bases and 4 bases, with 17 bases remaining between them. The CDR3 spans 16 residues. Written as DNA, the CDR3 is TGTGCCAGCTCACCGACTTGGACCGAATCGGCAGATACGCAGTATTTT. This codes for CASSPTWTESADTQYF.

In its sample, this clone was seen many times. The gene calls are TRBV11-3 and TRBJ2-2; TRBD2 aligns across 8 bases. V shed 8 bases, J shed 6 bases, and the junction held 8 bases outside the gene matches. CDR1 is SGHNT and CDR2 is YENEEA in the germline V gene. The CDR3 spans 14 residues. CDR3 bases: TGTGCCAGCGGTTCCGGGGGGGGATCCGGGGAGCTGTTTTTT. Protein sequence: CASGSGGGSGELFF.